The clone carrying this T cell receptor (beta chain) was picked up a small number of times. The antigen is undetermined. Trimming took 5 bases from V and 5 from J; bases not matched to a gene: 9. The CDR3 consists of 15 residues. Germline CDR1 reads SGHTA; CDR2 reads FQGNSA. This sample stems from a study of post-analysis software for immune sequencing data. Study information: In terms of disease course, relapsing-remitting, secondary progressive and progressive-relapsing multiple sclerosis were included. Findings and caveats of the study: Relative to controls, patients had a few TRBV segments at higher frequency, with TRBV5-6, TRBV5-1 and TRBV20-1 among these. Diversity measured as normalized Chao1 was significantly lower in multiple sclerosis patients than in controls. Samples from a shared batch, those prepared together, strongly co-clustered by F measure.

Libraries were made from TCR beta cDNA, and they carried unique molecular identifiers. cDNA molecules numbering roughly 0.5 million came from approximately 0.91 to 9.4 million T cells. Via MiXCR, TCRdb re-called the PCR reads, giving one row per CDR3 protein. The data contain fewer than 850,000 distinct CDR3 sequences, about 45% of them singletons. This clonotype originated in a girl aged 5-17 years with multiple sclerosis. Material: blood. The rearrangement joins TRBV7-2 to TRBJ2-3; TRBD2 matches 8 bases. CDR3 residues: CASSPYTAGVDTQYF. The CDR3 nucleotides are TGTGCCAGCAGCCCCTACACAGCGGGAGTAGATACGCAGTATTTT.